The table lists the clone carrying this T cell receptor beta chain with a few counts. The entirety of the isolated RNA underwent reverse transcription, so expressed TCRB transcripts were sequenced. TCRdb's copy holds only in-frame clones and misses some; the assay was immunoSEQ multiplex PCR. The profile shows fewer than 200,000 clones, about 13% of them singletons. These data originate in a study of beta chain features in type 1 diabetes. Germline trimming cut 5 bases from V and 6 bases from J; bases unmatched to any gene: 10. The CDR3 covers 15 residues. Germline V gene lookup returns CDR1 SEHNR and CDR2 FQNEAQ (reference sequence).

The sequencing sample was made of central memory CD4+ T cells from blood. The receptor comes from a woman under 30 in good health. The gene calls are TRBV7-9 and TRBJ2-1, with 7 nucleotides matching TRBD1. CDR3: CASSAGHRGSNEQFF. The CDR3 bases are TGTGCCAGCAGCGCCGGGCACAGGGGAAGCAATGAGCAGTTCTTC.